This entry describes one T cell receptor (beta chain). This clonotype has ten or more counts. Its antigen remains undetermined. It has no much larger one-base neighbor in the sample; base qualities were not kept. This specimen comes from a study of T cells in Graves' hyperthyroidism and ophthalmopathy (dated by TCRdb to the late 2010s). For the wider study: Peripheral blood samples were taken at initial diagnosis, before any treatment was given. Prospective prediction of ophthalmopathy was tested in an independent validation cohort of fewer than 20 hyperthyroidism patients and 17 patients who later progressed to ophthalmopathy. The study also compared thyroid tissue and blood T-cell repertoires from about six Graves' hyperthyroidism patients. The 85 to 100 discovery patients were randomly split 7:3 into training and test sets. The paper describes TCR Vbeta CDR3 sequencing of 130 to 150 peripheral blood samples, made up of 43 ophthalmopathy patients, over 70 hyperthyroidism patients and 17 progressor patients. TCR V-J signatures able to tell the groups apart were searched for in a discovery cohort of some 100 patients, of whom 43 had Graves' ophthalmopathy and under 65 had stable Graves' hyperthyroidism. After sampling, hyperthyroidism patients received methimazole starting at 30 mg daily, and ophthalmopathy patients received high-dose intravenous methylprednisolone.

The TCR beta CDR3 regions were amplified from RNA transcripts. The TCR CDR3 was subjected to a first round of RT-PCR using the HTBI primer set and the Qiagen OneStep RT-PCR kit. A second multiplex PCR round built the libraries, followed by size selection and purification. The libraries were sequenced on an Illumina HiSeq2000 using paired-end 100 bp reads. The original pipeline was this. SOAPnuke was used to process the raw data, with reads discarded if the reads contained adapters or uncalled bases, had a mean Phred below 15, or lacked an exact constant-primer or identifier match. COPE v1.2.5 was used to merge high-quality paired reads, and clonotypes were defined as unique nucleotide sequences. MiTCR v1.1 was used to align the clonotypes against IMGT TRBV, TRBD and TRBJ reference segments. Only V-J combinations with frequency above 0.0001, covering 99% to 99.2% of repertoires, were analysed. A TCS score was defined as the ratio between F50 (clonal expansion) and ExV (chaos), using BLOSUM62-based TCRdist between CDR3 peptides within each V-J. Welch's t-statistics and random forest reduced roughly 540 V-J features to roughly 13, which were used in a naive Bayes classifier (R e1071). The public reads were reprocessed in TCRdb via fastp at Q25 and MiXCR, keeping in-frame beta chains. Each CDR3 protein appears once, grouped with its most common genes and DNA. These V and J calls are TCRdb output, not the study's own analysis. Across this sample there are about 160,000 distinct CDR3 sequences, with 9.4% seen only once. The ten most abundant clones make up more than 20% of the sample.

The investigation overall reported the following: No statistical method was used to set the sample size in advance, and investigators knew the group allocation. A model built on a 13 V-J signature distinguished ophthalmopathy from stable hyperthyroidism, reaching around 90% sensitivity and about 81% specificity in cross-validation and 80%/75% in testing. In validation, progression to ophthalmopathy was predicted by the model with 70.59% sensitivity and roughly 72% specificity, a median of roughly six months before onset. Blood samples also contained most of the expanded thyroid clonotypes (frequency above 0.001), which suggests that blood repertoires may reflect thyroid immune responses.

Hyperthyroidism patients were newly diagnosed, with disease duration under 2 months, and aged 18 to 65 years. Any patient with an uncontrolled infection, another autoimmune disease, pregnancy or lactation was excluded. Diagnoses were established on the basis of clinical symptoms, serum thyroxine and TRAb, thyroid ultrasound, and orbital computed tomography. For progressor patients, blood was drawn at the first diagnosis of hyperthyroidism, before any ophthalmopathy symptoms had appeared. Ficoll-Paque density gradient centrifugation was used to isolate PBMCs from about 10 ml of fresh peripheral blood. Patients classed as progressors first received a Graves' hyperthyroidism diagnosis and then went on to develop ophthalmopathy during follow-up. Trizol reagent was used to extract total RNA, and RNA quality was then checked on an Agilent 2100 Bioanalyzer. This clonotype was sampled from a woman aged 18-29 years with Graves' hyperthyroidism that later progressed to Graves' ophthalmopathy. The sequencing input was blood.

The DNA reads TGTGCCAGCAGTTTATGGGCCCAGGGGGCACTTGGCGAGCCCCAGCATTTT. It translates as CASSLWAQGALGEPQHF. The chain is encoded by TRBV28 joined to TRBJ1-5; 8 bases in the middle match TRBD1. From its cysteine to its phenylalanine, the CDR3 spans 17 amino acids. The sequence is cut down to CDR3 DNA, 51 bases in frame from base 1. V lost 0 bases and J lost 8 bases, and the count of bases not matched to a germline gene is 12. From the germline V gene, CDR1 is MDHEN and CDR2 is SYDVKM.